The clone carrying this T cell receptor (beta chain) was seen a handful of times. The antigen is not known. These data come from a study of T cells in Graves' hyperthyroidism and ophthalmopathy. Study outcomes and limitations: Model-based prediction identified ophthalmopathy a median about 6 months prior to its onset.

The investigators amplified TCR beta CDR3 regions from RNA transcripts. HTBI primers were the set used in a first-round RT-PCR of the TCR CDR3. TCRdb fed the multiplex PCR reads into MiXCR, producing one record per CDR3 protein. The sample has fewer than 700,000 distinct CDR3 sequences; 16% are singletons. The PBMCs had their origin in roughly 9.4 ml of fresh peripheral blood. The V gene's germline CDR1 is SEHNR and CDR2 FQNEAQ (reference sequence). The V gene end was trimmed by 5 bases and the J gene end by 8 bases; junction bases not matched to a gene: 8. This CDR3 is 15 amino acids long. The rearrangement joins TRBV7-9 to TRBJ1-4, with 10 bases aligning to TRBD1. Sequenced: blood. This TCR was recovered from a woman in her 30s with Graves' hyperthyroidism. CDR3 region: CASSPPTGGREKLFF. The CDR3 nucleotides are TGTGCCAGCAGCCCCCCGACAGGGGGCAGAGAAAAACTGTTTTTT.